The 27 T cell receptor beta chains below come from one sample, sequenced in a study of T cells after posttransplantation cyclophosphamide. This table comes from immunoSEQ multiplex PCR, and its TCRdb copy is limited to in-frame clones, with some not included. The sample contains 15,000 to 17,000 clones, around 82% of which appear only once. Sampled 1 year posttransplant, controls received myeloablative marrow transplants, methotrexate and a calcineurin inhibitor. The material sequenced was PBMCs, taken roughly 57 weeks after allogeneic stem cell transplant with calcineurin inhibitor and methotrexate. The receptor source for this set is a young adult male patient who received an allogeneic stem cell transplant from a related donor, was CMV-positive, and had no GVHD. Some T cells may be supplied by the graft donor.

CDR3 nucleotides: TGTGCCAGCAGCGTAGATCCTACGCCTGGAAACACCATATATTTT. As protein: CASSVDPTPGNTIYF. The chain employs TRBV9 and TRBJ1-3, with unresolved D. The V gene's germline CDR1 is SGDLS and CDR2 YYNGEE. The CDR3 contains 15 residues. Trimming pared 0 bases from V and 2 bases from J, leaving 9 bases between. The full variable domain, its missing parts supplied by reference TRBV9 and TRBJ1-3, is DSGVTQTPKHLITATGQRVTLRCSPRSGDLSVYWYQQSLDQGLQFLIQYYNGEERAKGNILERFSAQQFPDLHSELNLSSLELGDSALYFCASSVDPTPGNTIYFGEGSWLTVV.

About this clone itself: Sequence at one end of the junction differs from germline and may be a read error. This sequence joins TRBV7-2 and TRBJ2-7, with D possibly being TRBD1 (6 bases). The CDR3 spans 12 residues. Germline CDR1 SGHTA, CDR2 FQGNSA. The CDR3 sequence is CASSLGSGTSPF. In nucleotides, the CDR3 is TGTGCCAGCAGCCTCGGCTCAGGGACATCACCTTTC. The entire variable domain, with the rest obtained from reference TRBV7-2 and TRBJ2-7, is as follows: GAGVSQSPSNKVTEKGKDVELRCDPISGHTALYWYRQSLGQGLEFLIYFQGNSAPDKSGLPSDRFSAERTGGSVSTLTIQRTQQEDSAVYLCASSLGSGTSPFGPGTRLTVT.

Points on this clone: The same CDR3 arises from other DNA sequences in this sample as well. The V call is TRBV4-3, the J call TRBJ2-1, with D perhaps matching TRBD2 (6 bases). The CDR3 loop spans 15 amino acids. V lost 0 bases to trimming and J lost 3 bases, with 9 bases between them. Germline CDR1 LGHNA, CDR2 YSLEER. The CDR3 DNA reads as TGCGCCAGCAGCCAAGAGCGCGGGATCTACAATGAGCAGTTCTTC. It encodes CASSQERGIYNEQFF.

The V and J genes are TRBV4-1 and TRBJ2-1; 10 bases align to TRBD2. Germline values: CDR1 MGHRA, CDR2 YSYEKL. The CDR3 is 15 amino acids. Trimming at V came to 2 bases and at J to 9 bases, leaving 7 bases not matched to a gene. The CDR3 region is CASSQLAGEMSEQFF. DNA of the CDR3: TGCGCCAGCAGCCAACTAGCGGGAGAAATGAGTGAGCAGTTCTTC.

This clone was seen just once. The chain carries TRBV5-8 and TRBJ2-7; 9 bases are a match to TRBD1. CDR3 length: 15 amino acids. Germline values: CDR1 SGHTS, CDR2 YDEGEE. The V segment lost 0 bases and the J segment 6 bases; nucleotides outside the gene matches: 7. The CDR3 here is CASSLAGTGLSEQYF. The CDR3 DNA follows: TGTGCCAGCAGCTTGGCCGGGACAGGGTTGTCCGAGCAGTACTTC. The variable domain in full, with the rest retrieved from reference TRBV5-8 and TRBJ2-7, is EAGVTQSPTHLIKTRGQQATLRCSPISGHTSVYWYQQALGLGLQFLLWYDEGEERNRGNFPPRFSGRQFPNYSSELNVNALELEDSALYLCASSLAGTGLSEQYFGPGTRLTVT.

The V and J genes are TRBV20-1 and TRBJ2-3; D unclear. The CDR3 totals 11 residues. V lost 6 bases and J lost 6, with 10 bases in between. Germline V gene lookup returns CDR1 DFQATT and CDR2 SNEGSKA (reference sequence). CDR3 nucleotide sequence: TGCAGTGCCGTTATTCGGGATACGCAGTATTTT. Encoded protein: CSAVIRDTQYF.

The chain carries TRBV4-1 and TRBJ2-1; 12 nucleotides match TRBD2. The V gene's germline CDR1 is MGHRA and CDR2 YSYEKL. V shed 7 bases, J shed 9 bases, and the junction held 13 bases outside the gene matches. The CDR3 has 16 amino acids. The CDR3 region is CASTDTTSGSWSEQFF. The CDR3 DNA sequence: TGCGCCAGCACCGACACGACTAGCGGGAGTTGGAGTGAGCAGTTCTTC.

The rearrangement links TRBV28 to TRBJ1-3, with a tentative D call TRBD1 (5 bases). Germline assignment: CDR1 MDHEN and CDR2 SYDVKM. The CDR3 extends over 17 amino acids. The V end lost 6 bases, the J end lost 1 base, and 19 bases lay between the germline ends. The CDR3 DNA sequence: TGTGCCAGCAGCAAAGGGGCGGAGATCAGATCTGGAAACACCATATATTTT. This codes for CASSKGAEIRSGNTIYF.

The chain joins TRBV27 to TRBJ1-2, with TRBD1 matching 7 bases. Unmatched junction bases numbered 19, after V lost 7 bases and J lost 8 bases. CDR3 size: 16 residues. Germline lookup yields CDR1 MNHEY and CDR2 SMNVEV (reference sequence). CDR3: CASTGFGGEVGGGYTF. The CDR3 DNA follows: TGTGCCAGCACCGGTTTTGGAGGGGAGGTAGGGGGCGGCTACACCTTC.

The chain recombines TRBV23-1 with TRBJ2-3, with D possibly being TRBD2 (7 bases). TRBV23-1 is known as an ORF, though its function is uncertain. The CDR3 is 15 amino acids. V shed 4 bases and J shed 2 bases, with 13 bases lying between them. DNA for the CDR3: TGCGCCAGCAGTCCAGGGGAGGGACCCACAGATACGCAGTATTTT. This translates into CASSPGEGPTDTQYF.

This clone turned up a few times. CDR3 sequence reads: CSVVSGASQQYF. The CDR3 region has the DNA TGCAGCGTTGTTAGCGGGGCTAGTCAGCAGTACTTC. The chain has TRBV29-1 and TRBJ2-7; 8 bases line up with TRBD2. Trimming at V came to 4 bases and at J to 8 bases, leaving 7 bases not matched to a gene. There are 12 residues in the CDR3. Germline loops: CDR1 SQVTM, CDR2 ANQGSEA.

This clone turned up a few times. The chain combines TRBV4-3 with TRBJ2-5, with D perhaps matching TRBD2 (6 bases). This CDR3 is built from 17 residues. Germline V gene sequence: CDR1 LGHNA, CDR2 YSLEER. With 0 bases removed from V and 1 base from J, the gap between germline ends came to 15 bases. Here the CDR3 reads CASSQDRSGGAQETQYF. The DNA for the CDR3 is TGCGCCAGCAGCCAAGATCGGAGCGGAGGGGCCCAAGAGACCCAGTACTTC.

The chain combines TRBV2 with TRBJ1-5; TRBD1 might be the D (6 bases). This CDR3 is 17 amino acids long. Germline V gives CDR1 SNHLY, CDR2 FYNNEI. The V end was cut by 2 bases, the J end by 5 bases, with 19 bases between. CDR3 protein: CASSEKGPQGFYQPQHF. Here the CDR3 DNA reads TGTGCCAGCAGTGAAAAGGGGCCACAGGGATTCTATCAGCCCCAGCATTTT.

The rearrangement uses TRBV28 and TRBJ2-1; 11 bases match TRBD1. Germline V lookup: CDR1 MDHEN, CDR2 SYDVKM. Germline trimming cut 2 bases from V and 9 bases from J; bases unmatched to any gene: 9. CDR3 size: 16 residues. CDR3 amino acids: CASSLGRGQGESEQFF. The CDR3 bases are TGTGCCAGCAGTTTAGGGAGGGGACAGGGGGAGAGTGAGCAGTTCTTC.

The rearrangement uses TRBV11-3 and TRBJ1-1, with D possibly being TRBD1 (5 bases). Trimming took off 5 bases at V and 4 bases at J, with 11 bases between the two ends. The germline V gene encodes CDR1 SGHNT and CDR2 YENEEA. The CDR3 has 13 amino acids. CDR3 DNA: TGTGCCAGCAGCCCCAGGGAGGGCACTGAAGCTTTCTTT. It specifies CASSPREGTEAFF.

This clone was seen more than once but under ten times. The chain uses TRBV5-1 and TRBJ2-2; D possibly corresponds to TRBD2 (6 bases). The germline gives CDR1 SGHRS, CDR2 YFSETQ. V dropped 1 base and J dropped 2 bases, with 9 bases sitting between them. The CDR3 is 15 amino acids. The CDR3 reads CASSLSSGNTGELFF. In DNA, the CDR3 is TGCGCCAGCAGCTTGAGTAGCGGAAACACCGGGGAGCTGTTTTTT.

V and J are TRBV6-1 and TRBJ2-7; 11 positions match TRBD1. J gave up 9 bases and V 5 bases, and 6 bases lay outside the gene matches. Germline V gives CDR1 MNHNS, CDR2 SASEGT. The CDR3 sequence is 13 residues long. CDR3 sequence reads: CASSRTGTGGQYF. The CDR3 region has the DNA TGTGCCAGCAGTCGAACCGGGACAGGGGGGCAGTACTTC.

The rearrangement joins TRBV28 to TRBJ2-5, with D possibly matching TRBD1 (5 bases). The ends were cut back, 2 bases at V and 4 bases at J, with 5 bases in the middle. Germline loops: CDR1 MDHEN, CDR2 SYDVKM. There are 12 residues in the CDR3. The CDR3 sequence is CASSLRGETQYF. Written as DNA, the CDR3 is TGTGCCAGCAGTTTAAGGGGAGAGACCCAGTACTTC.

The chain carries TRBV19 and TRBJ1-2; 7 bases align to TRBD1. CDR3 length: 13 amino acids. Germline V gene sequence: CDR1 LNHDA, CDR2 SQIVND (reference sequence). V was pared by 6 bases and J by 7 bases, with 8 bases of the junction left unmatched. Written as DNA, the CDR3 is TGTGCCAGTAGCCGGGACAGTTCATCTGGCTACACCTTC. Its translation is CASSRDSSSGYTF.

The rearrangement uses TRBV2 and TRBJ2-1; D is possibly TRBD2 (5 bases). Germline V gene data show CDR1 as SNHLY and CDR2 as FYNNEI. The CDR3 extends over 14 amino acids. Deletions cut 11 bases from V and 0 bases from J, with 14 bases between. The CDR3 DNA reads as TGTGCCGGCCGAGCGGTGAGCTCCTACAATGAGCAGTTCTTC. It translates to CAGRAVSSYNEQFF. The full variable domain, with the rest looked up from reference TRBV2 and TRBJ2-1, is EPEVTQTPSHQVTQMGQEVILRCVPISNHLYFYWYRQILGQKVEFLVSFYNNEISEKSEIFDDQFSVERPDGSNFTLKIRSTKLEDSAMYFCAGRAVSSYNEQFFGPGTRLTVL.

The chain is built from TRBV6-1 and TRBJ2-7; D is possibly TRBD1 (5 bases). Per germline, CDR1 MNHNS and CDR2 SASEGT. This CDR3 contains 15 residues. Trimming stripped 6 bases from V and 5 bases from J, with 20 bases between. The CDR3 reads CASRPPGRVIHEQYF. The CDR3 DNA reads as TGTGCCAGCAGACCCCCCGGCAGGGTCATCCACGAGCAGTACTTC.

This clone was seen a few times. The chain recombines TRBV5-6 with TRBJ2-7; maybe TRBD2 (5 bases). The V end was cut by 4 bases, the J end by 4 bases, with 9 bases between. The CDR3 is made up of 12 amino acids. The germline CDR1 and CDR2 sequences are SGHDT and YYEEEE. The CDR3 DNA sequence: TGTGCCAGCAGCGTACGGACTTACGAGCAGTACTTC. Translation: CASSVRTYEQYF.

This clone was seen a handful of times. The rearrangement joins TRBV4-1 to TRBJ2-2; D may be TRBD2 (6 bases). Germline lookup yields CDR1 MGHRA and CDR2 YSYEKL. This CDR3 is 14 amino acids long. Trimming removed 4 bases at V and 4 bases at J, with 10 bases between. The CDR3 loop reads CASSPLAFTGELFF. DNA for the CDR3: TGCGCCAGCAGCCCCCTAGCGTTCACCGGGGAGCTGTTTTTT.

The rearrangement links TRBV15 to TRBJ2-5; D might be TRBD1 (5 bases). Trimming stripped 1 base from V and 0 bases from J, with 9 bases between. The germline V gene encodes CDR1 LNHNV and CDR2 YYDKDF (reference sequence). There are 15 residues in the CDR3. The CDR3 coding sequence is TGTGCCACCAGCAGAGTACTACAGGACCAAGAGACCCAGTACTTC. Its translation is CATSRVLQDQETQYF. Complete variable domain (other parts from reference TRBV15 and TRBJ2-5): DAMVIQNPRYQVTQFGKPVTLSCSQTLNHNVMYWYQQKSSQAPKLLFHYYDKDFNNEADTPDNFQSRRPNTSFCFLDIRSPGLGDTAMYLCATSRVLQDQETQYFGPGTRLLVL.

V gene TRBV11-2 combines with J gene TRBJ1-3; 8 bases are a match to TRBD1. V lost 7 bases, J lost 6 bases, and 17 bases stayed unmatched. The CDR3 runs to 17 residues. Germline V CDR1 and CDR2: SGHAT, FQNNGV. The CDR3 sequence: CASTPWGWQGAENTIYF. The DNA for the CDR3 is TGTGCCAGCACCCCATGGGGCTGGCAGGGGGCAGAAAACACCATATATTTT.

The chain is built from TRBV11-3 and TRBJ2-7; D is perhaps TRBD1 (6 bases). Trimming stripped 5 bases from V and 3 bases from J, with 14 bases between. The germline V gene encodes CDR1 SGHNT and CDR2 YENEEA. There are 14 residues in the CDR3. This CDR3 is CASSEGDTYYEQYF. The CDR3 bases are TGTGCCAGCAGCGAAGGGGACACGTACTACGAGCAGTACTTC. Combining the CDR3 with reference TRBV11-3 and TRBJ2-7 gives the whole variable domain EAGVVQSPRYKIIEKKQPVAFWCNPISGHNTLYWYLQNLGQGPELLIRYENEEAVDDSQLPKDRFSAERLKGVDSTLKIQPAELGDSAVYLCASSEGDTYYEQYFGPGTRLTVT.

This clone was observed a single time. The chain employs TRBV19 and TRBJ1-1; no definite D call. CDR3 length equals 14 residues. The germline V gene has CDR1 LNHDA and CDR2 SQIVND (reference sequence). Trimming left V 7 bases short and J 0 bases short, with 12 bases between. This chain's CDR3 is CASTPRDLNTEAFF. DNA for the CDR3: TGTGCCAGTACCCCCCGGGATCTGAACACTGAAGCTTTCTTT.